A selection of T cell receptor beta chains follows, all from one sample in a study of T cell responses to AZD1222 COVID-19 vaccine. The assay was immunoSEQ multiplex PCR, and TCRdb's table has in-frame clones only and misses some. In the table there are approximately 80,000 clones, around 82% of which are singletons. The sample consisted of peripheral blood, taken on day 0 of AZD1222 vaccination. Receptor source: an adult in good health. Both conserved end residues are part of each CDR3. A D gene is named only where the DNA matches it firmly. Some rows mark clone size as missing; the rest say once, few, many or name a class of expanded clone.

V gene	J gene	clone size	CDR3 length	D gene	CDR3 DNA	CDR3 protein
TRBV5-1	TRBJ2-4	-	13	-	TGCGCCAGCAGCTTGGCTCACAGAAACATTCAGTACTTC	CASSLAHRNIQYF
TRBV15	TRBJ2-2	-	14	-	TGTGCCACCAGCAGAGGCCAAAACACCGGGGAGCTGTTTTTT	CATSRGQNTGELFF
TRBV15	TRBJ2-7	-	18	TRBD1	TGTGCCACCAGCAGAGCAGGGGGCAGGGGGCGATTATCCTACGAGCAGTACTTC	CATSRAGGRGRLSYEQYF
TRBV28	TRBJ2-2	few	18	-	TGTGCCAGCAGTTTGGTTTTTTTGGGAACAACGAACACCGGGGAGCTGTTTTTT	CASSLVFLGTTNTGELFF
TRBV3-1/TRBV3-2	TRBJ2-1	once	16	-	TGTGCCAGCAGCCCTCCCGGGTCCCCTATCTACAATGAGCAGTTCTTC	CASSPPGSPIYNEQFF
TRBV9	TRBJ2-2	-	15	TRBD2	TGTGCCAGCAGTCCGACTAGCGGAAACACCGGGGAGCTGTTTTTT	CASSPTSGNTGELFF
TRBV30	TRBJ1-3	-	16	-	TGTGCCTGGAGTGCAACCGGCGTTAGCTCTGGAAACACCATATATTTT	CAWSATGVSSGNTIYF
TRBV27	TRBJ2-3	-	16	-	TGTGCCAGCAGTCCCCGGGTAGCGGTGCGCACAGATACGCAGTATTTT	CASSPRVAVRTDTQYF
TRBV5-4	TRBJ2-2	once	15	TRBD1	TGTGCCAGCAGCTTAAGGACAGGAGGTACCGGGGAGCTGTTTTTT	CASSLRTGGTGELFF
TRBV3-1/TRBV3-2	TRBJ2-5	-	15	TRBD2	TGTGCCAGCAGCCAAGGGACTAGCGGGAGAGAGACCCAGTACTTC	CASSQGTSGRETQYF
TRBV3-1/TRBV3-2	TRBJ2-3	-	18	-	TGTGCCAGCAGCCTCACAGGAGGAGGGGGCGATAGCACAGATACGCAGTATTTT	CASSLTGGGGDSTDTQYF
TRBV25-1	TRBJ2-2	-	15	-	TGTGCCAGCAGTGTGTCCAGTTCTAACACCGGGGAGCTGTTTTTT	CASSVSSSNTGELFF
TRBV30	TRBJ2-7	few	15	-	TGTGCCTGGAGGGGGGAGGCTGGACCTACTGGGGAGCAGTACTTC	CAWRGEAGPTGEQYF
TRBV19	TRBJ1-1	few	14	-	TGTGCCAGTAGTAAAGGCAATTACAACACTGAAGCTTTCTTT	CASSKGNYNTEAFF
TRBV19	TRBJ2-7	-	15	-	TGTGCCAGTAGTGCATCGGGCTCCCTAGGGCTTGAGCAGTACTTC	CASSASGSLGLEQYF
TRBV10-3	TRBJ2-5	-	15	-	TGTGCCATCAGTGCGGGGGGGACAGGACAAGAGACCCAGTACTTC	CAISAGGTGQETQYF
TRBV7-8	TRBJ1-2	-	14	-	TGTGCCAGCAGTCCTAGATGGGGAGAGGGTGGCTACACCTTC	CASSPRWGEGGYTF
TRBV5-4	TRBJ1-3	once	16	-	TGTGCCAGCAGCTTGGCCGGAGGAGGGACTGGAAACACCATATATTTT	CASSLAGGGTGNTIYF
TRBV5-1	TRBJ2-5	-	13	-	TGCGCCAGCAGCTTGAAGGGGTCAGAGACCCAGTACTTC	CASSLKGSETQYF
TRBV5-4	TRBJ2-7	-	14	-	TGTGCCAGCGGTGTTGATAGCAGCTCCTACGAGCAGTACTTC	CASGVDSSSYEQYF
TRBV28	TRBJ1-2	few	16	-	TGTGCCAGCAGTCCGCAGACAGGATGGGGCTCTTCTGGCTACACCTTC	CASSPQTGWGSSGYTF
TRBV11-2	TRBJ2-7	few	16	-	TGTGCCAGCAGCCCTCAGTCGGGCTATAGCGCCTACGAGCAGTACTTC	CASSPQSGYSAYEQYF
TRBV6-5	TRBJ2-2	few	13	TRBD1	TGTGCCGGCCGACAGGGCAACACCGGGGAGCTGTTTTTT	CAGRQGNTGELFF
TRBV7-2	TRBJ1-5	once	17	-	TGTGCCAGCAGCTTACTTAACTACGGATATAGCAATCAGCCCCAGCATTTT	CASSLLNYGYSNQPQHF
TRBV5-5	TRBJ2-3	-	13	-	TGTGCCAGCAGCTGGGCCCAGACAGATACGCAGTATTTT	CASSWAQTDTQYF
TRBV7-9	TRBJ1-5	-	15	-	TGTGCCAGCAGCCTCGGGGCTGGGGTTAATCAGCCCCAGCATTTT	CASSLGAGVNQPQHF
TRBV21-1	TRBJ2-4	-	16	-	TGTGCCAGCAGCTTAAGAGGAAGGGCGGCCAAAAACATTCAGTACTTC	CASSLRGRAAKNIQYF
TRBV11-2	TRBJ2-2	-	13	-	TGTGCCAGCAGCTTCTTGACGGCCGGGGAGCTGTTTTTT	CASSFLTAGELFF
TRBV5-6	TRBJ2-5	-	13	TRBD2	TGTGCCAGCAGCTTGGGACTAGCGGGGGCCCAGTACTTC	CASSLGLAGAQYF
TRBV30	TRBJ2-5	-	15	TRBD1	TGTGCCTGGATGGGGCCCCGGGACAGACAAGAGACCCAGTACTTC	CAWMGPRDRQETQYF
TRBV5-5	TRBJ1-1	-	14	-	TGTGCCAGCAGCTTCACAGCCGGGAACACTGAAGCTTTCTTT	CASSFTAGNTEAFF
TRBV7-8	TRBJ2-7	-	14	-	TGTGCCAGCAGCTTACAAACCGAGGGCTACGAGCAGTACTTC	CASSLQTEGYEQYF
TRBV6-1	TRBJ2-7	-	14	-	TGTGCCAGCAGTGAAGCGTGGTCGGGGAAAACGGTGTACTTC	CASSEAWSGKTVYF
TRBV28	TRBJ2-5	-	14	-	TGTGCCAGCAGTCTTCGACTTGGGGGAGAGACCCAGTACTTC	CASSLRLGGETQYF
TRBV5-1	TRBJ2-3	-	16	TRBD2	TGCGCCAGCAGGAACCTAGCGGGGGGCCACACAGATACGCAGTATTTT	CASRNLAGGHTDTQYF
TRBV5-4	TRBJ2-5	many	12	-	TGTGCCAGCAGCTTTATGCAAGAGACCCAGTACTTC	CASSFMQETQYF
TRBV12-3/TRBV12-4	TRBJ1-2	-	13	TRBD1	TGTGCCAGCAGCTTGGGACAGTCCTATGGCTACACCTTC	CASSLGQSYGYTF
TRBV19	TRBJ1-1	-	14	TRBD1	TGTGCCAGTGGAGGACAGGGGGCTGGTACTGAAGCTTTCTTT	CASGGQGAGTEAFF
TRBV7-9	TRBJ2-6	few	13	-	TGTGCCAGCATGTCAGGGGGGGCCAACGTCCTGACTTTC	CASMSGGANVLTF
TRBV18	TRBJ1-1	-	17	TRBD1	TGTGCCAGCTCACTCAAAACCGGGACAGCTTCTAACACTGAAGCTTTCTTT	CASSLKTGTASNTEAFF
TRBV4-2	TRBJ1-1	-	16	-	TGTGCCAGCAGTCAAAATTCCGGGACGGGGAACACTGAAGCTTTCTTT	CASSQNSGTGNTEAFF
TRBV6-5	TRBJ1-2	-	14	TRBD1	TGTGCCAGCAGTTACTCTACAGGGGGCTATGGCTACACCTTC	CASSYSTGGYGYTF
TRBV11-2	TRBJ2-7	-	14	-	TGTGCCAGCAGCTTAGATCTAGCAGGGGACGAGCAGTACTTC	CASSLDLAGDEQYF
TRBV6-5	TRBJ2-1	-	13	-	TGTGCCAGCAGTAACTCCTTCTACAATGAGCAGTTCTTC	CASSNSFYNEQFF
TRBV7-9	TRBJ2-1	few	15	-	TGTGCCAGCAGCCCAGGACAGGGAGGGGTCAATGAGCAGTTCTTC	CASSPGQGGVNEQFF
TRBV29-1	TRBJ1-1	-	10	-	TGCGGTGGAGGGGAGGGTTCGGCTTTCTTT	CGGGEGSAFF
TRBV15	TRBJ2-7	once	16	-	TGTGCCACCAGCAGAGAATCTAGTGGGTTGGGCTACGAGCAGTACTTC	CATSRESSGLGYEQYF
TRBV5-5	TRBJ1-4	-	16	TRBD1	TGTGCCAGCAGCTTGGTGTCGGGACAGCCTAATGAAAAACTGTTTTTT	CASSLVSGQPNEKLFF
TRBV5-5	TRBJ2-2	-	16	-	TGTGCCAGCAGCTTGCGTGGGGACGCGAACACCGGGGAGCTGTTTTTT	CASSLRGDANTGELFF
TRBV5-1	TRBJ1-1	few	14	-	TGCGCCAGTCACCCCCCCGGGGGGAACACTGAAGCTTTCTTT	CASHPPGGNTEAFF
TRBV11-3	TRBJ2-1	few	15	-	TGTGCCAGCAGCTTAGGTCGAGTTTCCTACAATGAGCAGTTCTTC	CASSLGRVSYNEQFF
TRBV5-4	TRBJ2-2	-	16	TRBD1	TGTGCCAGCAGCTTCTCGGGACAGCCGACGGACGGGGAGCTGTTTTTT	CASSFSGQPTDGELFF
TRBV10-2	TRBJ1-3	-	15	-	TGCGCCAGCGAACGAACCTCGGGGACTGGAAACACCATATATTTT	CASERTSGTGNTIYF
TRBV5-5	TRBJ2-2	-	13	-	TGTGCCAGCAGGACAGTTAACACCGGGGAGCTGTTTTTT	CASRTVNTGELFF
TRBV6-4	TRBJ2-7	-	14	-	TGTGCCAGCAGCGTCGGGACAGCGGGGTACGAGCAGTACTTC	CASSVGTAGYEQYF
TRBV12-3/TRBV12-4	TRBJ1-2	-	12	-	TGTGCCAGCACCAGGGACATCAGGGGCTACACCTTC	CASTRDIRGYTF
TRBV5-1	TRBJ2-1	-	15	-	TGCGCCAGCAGCTTGGACGGAGTCGGCTACAATGAGCAGTTCTTC	CASSLDGVGYNEQFF
TRBV5-5	TRBJ2-7	-	13	-	TGTGCCAGCAGCTTCGGGGGCCCCTACGAGCAGTACTTC	CASSFGGPYEQYF
TRBV3-1/TRBV3-2	TRBJ1-4	-	12	-	TGTGCCAGCAGCCAAGGTATTGAAAAACTGTTTTTT	CASSQGIEKLFF
TRBV7-9	TRBJ1-5	once	12	-	TGTGCCAGCAGCTTAGATGGTCAGCCCCAGCATTTT	CASSLDGQPQHF